The entry below describes one TCR beta chain. This entry belongs to a study of blood T cell repertoires in COVID-19. In the study overall: COVID-19 samples collected from the United States, Italy and Spain covered acute and convalescent phases.

The CDR3 totals 17 residues. Germline lookup yields CDR1 MGHRA and CDR2 YSYEKL. Trimming pared 0 bases from V and 2 bases from J, leaving 14 bases between. In the authors' methods: Counts of nucleated cells, estimated from reference gene primer amplification, were obtained. TCRdb's table, derived via immunoSEQ multiplex PCR, lists solely in-frame clones and lacks some. V and J calls plus clone size are reproduced from that table; the DNA served to infer D and trimming. The data hold 470,000 or so clones, with 70% to 90% observed a single time. Sequenced material: peripheral blood. This chain uses TRBV4-1 with TRBJ1-3, with D possibly matching TRBD1 (5 bases). This receptor was obtained from a human donor in a cohort sampled during active COVID-19. The DNA of the CDR3 is TGCGCCAGCAGCCAAGAAAGTACAAGGGGCGCTGGAAACACCATATATTTT. Translation: CASSQESTRGAGNTIYF.